This entry features one T cell receptor (beta chain) sequence. The record originates from a study of blood T cell repertoires in COVID-19. For the study at large: In each case, the material was cDNA or gDNA derived from T cells, B-cell-depleted T cells, or PBMCs.

Source study methods: For nucleated cells, counts were estimated from reference gene primer amplification. Generated by immunoSEQ multiplex PCR, the TCRdb table keeps only in-frame clones and is missing some. V, J and clone size are those of that table, while D and trimming were read from the DNA. The data show some 250,000 clones, about four fifths seen once. The V end was cut by 3 bases, the J end by 10 bases, with 10 bases between. CDR3 length: 13 amino acids. The chain employs TRBV12-3 or TRBV12-4 and TRBJ1-6; no clear D. This TCR derives from a woman aged 55-70 years with active or convalescent COVID-19. The sequencing input was peripheral blood. CDR3 sequence: CASSLAAGSPLHF. The CDR3 DNA sequence: TGTGCCAGCAGTTTGGCGGCGGGGTCACCCCTCCACTTT.